These 25 T cell receptor beta chains came from one sample sequenced in a study of PD-1 blockade in classical Hodgkin lymphoma. Assay: immunoSEQ multiplex PCR; the TCRdb copy retains only in-frame clones and omits some. Among several thousand clones listed, about four fifths were seen once. Every patient had relapsed following autologous stem cell transplantation, and cohorts differed in brentuximab vedotin exposure. This material consisted of peripheral blood mononuclear cells (PBMCs), taken at baseline. All receptors derive from a human donor with classical Hodgkin lymphoma.

This clone was observed a single time. The genes are TRBV6-5 and TRBJ2-2, with 13 bases fitting TRBD2. The CDR3 consists of 15 residues. V lost 4 bases to trimming and J lost 7 bases; unmatched junction nucleotides: 3. Germline CDR1 reads MNHEY; CDR2 reads SVGAGI. DNA of the CDR3: TGTGCCAGCAGTTGGACTAGCGGGAGTGGCGGGGAGCTGTTTTTT. Its translation: CASSWTSGSGGELFF.

This clone has only one observation. The chain joins TRBV2 to TRBJ2-4, with TRBD1 matching over 12 bases. The CDR3 consists of 17 residues. CDR1 and CDR2 from the germline V gene are SNHLY and FYNNEI. Trimming took 3 bases from V and 1 from J; bases not matched to a gene: 4. In DNA form, the CDR3 reads TGTGCCAGCAGTGAGGGACAGGGGGCGAGGGCCAAAAACATTCAGTACTTC. It translates to CASSEGQGARAKNIQYF.

J is TRBJ1-1 and V is TRBV28; perhaps TRBD1 as D (6 bases). From germline, CDR1 is MDHEN and CDR2 SYDVKM. The germline V and J ends were trimmed by 2 bases and 4 bases, with 17 bases remaining between them. There are 16 residues in the CDR3. The CDR3 reads CASSLGAGVGGTEAFF. The CDR3 DNA follows: TGTGCCAGCAGTTTAGGTGCAGGGGTTGGTGGCACTGAAGCTTTCTTT.

The V call is TRBV10-3, the J call TRBJ2-2; 9 bases are a match to TRBD2. CDR3 length equals 15 residues. Germline V gene lookup returns CDR1 ENHRY and CDR2 SYGVKD. Trimming cost V 7 bases and J 6 bases; bases outside gene matches: 9. The CDR3 spells CAIKNSGRGSGELFF. Here the CDR3 DNA reads TGTGCCATCAAAAATAGCGGGAGAGGATCCGGGGAGCTGTTTTTT.

The chain joins TRBV18 to TRBJ2-1; perhaps TRBD2 as D (6 bases). V lost 1 base and J lost 2, with 12 bases in between. This CDR3 is built from 16 residues. The V gene's germline CDR1 is KGHSH and CDR2 LQKENI. CDR3 bases: TGTGCCAGCTCACCACTATCCGGGAGCACCTACAATGAGCAGTTCTTC. Encoded protein: CASSPLSGSTYNEQFF.

V gene TRBV5-1 combines with J gene TRBJ2-3; 12 bases are a match to TRBD2. The ends lost 3 bases at V and 2 bases at J; junction bases unmatched: 4. Germline values: CDR1 SGHRS, CDR2 YFSETQ. The CDR3 is 16 residues long. CDR3 nucleotides: TGCGCCAGCAGCTCAAGACTAGCGGGGGCCACAGATACGCAGTATTTT. As protein: CASSSRLAGATDTQYF.

V is TRBV18 and J is TRBJ2-1; D may be TRBD2 (6 bases). The CDR3 length is 13 residues. The germline V gene encodes CDR1 KGHSH and CDR2 LQKENI. Trimming took 5 bases from V and 6 from J, leaving 11 bases between them. DNA of the CDR3: TGTGCCAGCTCATTGACTAGGGCCAATGAGCAGTTCTTC. Protein: CASSLTRANEQFF. The full variable domain, with the rest looked up from reference TRBV18 and TRBJ2-1, is NAGVMQNPRHLVRRRGQEARLRCSPMKGHSHVYWYRQLPEEGLKFMVYLQKENIIDESGMPKERFSAEFPKEGPSILRIQQVVRGDSAAYFCASSLTRANEQFFGPGTRLTVL.

The V and J genes are TRBV2 and TRBJ2-3; 11 bases map to TRBD2. The CDR3 has 15 amino acids. The V gene's germline CDR1 is SNHLY and CDR2 FYNNEI. The V and J ends lost 5 bases and 7 bases, in that order; junction bases with no gene match: 8. For the CDR3, the DNA is TGTGCCAGCAGTCAGACTAGCGGGACGTTTAATACGCAGTATTTT. Its protein is CASSQTSGTFNTQYF.

The chain is built from TRBV7-9 and TRBJ1-6; D not certain. The CDR3 contains 12 residues. V lost 5 bases and J lost 6, with 5 bases in between. The germline V gene encodes CDR1 SEHNR and CDR2 FQNEAQ (reference sequence). The CDR3 DNA is TGTGCCAGCAGCGCCGGTAATTCACCCCTCCACTTT. Amino acid sequence: CASSAGNSPLHF.

V is TRBV6-6 and J is TRBJ2-5; D tentatively reads TRBD1 or TRBD2 (5 bases each). The DNA end lines up better with TRBJ2-7; the J call may be wrong. The CDR3 consists of 13 residues. Germline V gene sequence: CDR1 MNHNY, CDR2 SVGAGI (reference sequence). CDR3 protein: CASSLGTSYEQYF. CDR3 DNA sequence: TGTGCCAGCAGCCTAGGGACCTCCTACGAGCAGTACTTC.

The CDR3 here is CASSLGWTVPGYEQYF. For the CDR3, the DNA is TGCGCCAGCAGCTTGGGGTGGACAGTACCGGGCTACGAGCAGTACTTC. The chain carries TRBV5-1 and TRBJ2-7; maybe TRBD1 (6 bases). Deletions cut 0 bases from V and 3 bases from J, with 16 bases between. The CDR3 loop spans 16 amino acids. Looked up from germline, CDR1 is SGHRS and CDR2 is YFSETQ.

The chain carries TRBV15 and TRBJ2-1; the D gene is possibly TRBD2 (5 bases). The length of the CDR3 is 13 residues. Germline values: CDR1 LNHNV, CDR2 YYDKDF (reference sequence). Trimming shortened V by 8 bases and J by 0 bases, and 8 bases separated the two germline ends. The CDR3 here is CATAGGSYNEQFF. The DNA of the CDR3 is TGTGCCACCGCGGGTGGCTCCTACAATGAGCAGTTCTTC.

This chain uses TRBV5-1 with TRBJ2-3; D not resolved. The germline V gene has CDR1 SGHRS and CDR2 YFSETQ. The V end was cut by 7 bases, the J end by 5 bases, with 20 bases between. The CDR3 length is 15 residues. CDR3 amino acids: CASSVDWAIGDTQYF. The CDR3 region has the DNA TGCGCCAGCTCCGTGGATTGGGCTATCGGAGATACGCAGTATTTT.

Turning to this clone: At one boundary the junction diverges from the germline segment, which might be a read error. This rearrangement joins TRBV13 to TRBJ2-5; D unresolved. The CDR3 length is 14 residues. Germline V lookup: CDR1 PRHDT, CDR2 FYEKMQ (reference sequence). CDR3 protein: CVSSLWQSAETQYF. In DNA, the CDR3 is TGTGTCAGCAGCTTATGGCAGTCAGCAGAGACCCAGTACTTC.

The chain employs TRBV27 and TRBJ2-3, with D hard to call. The germline gives CDR1 MNHEY, CDR2 SMNVEV (reference sequence). Trimming cost V 0 bases and J 0 bases, with 4 bases left between them. The CDR3 sequence is 14 residues long. DNA of the CDR3: TGTGCCAGCAGTTTATCATTCAGCACAGATACGCAGTATTTT. Translated: CASSLSFSTDTQYF.

The chain carries TRBV30 and TRBJ1-3; D unresolved. Trimming cost V 4 bases and J 1 base, with 2 bases left between them. This CDR3 comprises 11 residues. Germline-derived CDR1 and CDR2 are GTSNPN and SVGIG (reference sequence). The CDR3: CAWKSGNTIYF. CDR3 coding DNA: TGTGCCTGGAAATCTGGAAACACCATATATTTT. The variable domain in full, completed from reference TRBV30 and TRBJ1-3, reads SQTIHQWPATLVQPVGSPLSLECTVEGTSNPNLYWYRQAAGRGLQLLFYSVGIGQISSEVPQNLSASRPQDRQFILSSKKLLLSDSGFYLCAWKSGNTIYFGEGSWLTVV.

This CDR3 reads CASSEWTGDNQPQHF. The CDR3 DNA reads as TGTGCCAGCAGTGAGTGGACAGGGGACAATCAGCCCCAGCATTTT. The V gene is TRBV2, the J gene TRBJ1-5, with 9 bases matching TRBD1. V was clipped by 3 bases and J by 3 bases; unmatched bases: 3. Germline CDR1 and CDR2: SNHLY and FYNNEI. CDR3 length: 15 residues.

This chain uses TRBV29-1 with TRBJ2-7; 12 bases agree with TRBD1. This CDR3 spans 15 amino acids. Germline V gives CDR1 SQVTM, CDR2 ANQGSEA. The J segment lost 4 bases and the V segment lost 6 bases, leaving 10 bases of the junction unmatched. The CDR3 DNA reads as TGCAGCGTAGGGACCGGGACAGGGGGCATTTACGAGCAGTACTTC. It yields the protein CSVGTGTGGIYEQYF.

The chain recombines TRBV11-1 with TRBJ1-1; D gene ambiguous. The CDR3 sequence is 14 residues long. In germline, CDR1 is SGHAT, CDR2 FQDESV (reference sequence). Trimming took 1 base from V and 1 from J, leaving 7 bases between them. CDR3 bases: TGTGCCAGCAGCTTAGACAGCGGGAACACTGAAGCTTTCTTT. Amino acid sequence: CASSLDSGNTEAFF.

This rearrangement joins TRBV6-6 to TRBJ2-7, with 10 bases matching TRBD1. The CDR3 extends over 14 amino acids. Germline V gene sequence: CDR1 MNHNY, CDR2 SVGAGI (reference sequence). V was pared by 5 bases and J by 4 bases, with 5 bases of the junction left unmatched. This chain's CDR3 is CASSLGQGEYEQYF. In DNA form, the CDR3 reads TGTGCCAGCAGTCTCGGACAGGGGGAATACGAGCAGTACTTC.

CDR3 sequence: CASSISVNQPQHF. The CDR3 DNA reads as TGTGCCAGTAGTATATCGGTTAATCAGCCCCAGCATTTT. The V and J genes are TRBV19 and TRBJ1-5, with D unclear. Trimming stripped 2 bases from V and 4 bases from J, with 6 bases between. The length of the CDR3 is 13 residues. Germline assignment: CDR1 LNHDA and CDR2 SQIVND (reference sequence).

The chain employs TRBV7-2 and TRBJ1-5; D is unclear. CDR3 size: 18 residues. Germline V gives CDR1 SGHTA, CDR2 FQGNSA. Between the trimmed V and J ends, which lost 0 bases and 3 bases, there was a span of 18 bases. CDR3 sequence (DNA): TGTGCCAGCAGCTTAGCCTACCCCCCCGACATCCACAATCAGCCCCAGCATTTT. It encodes CASSLAYPPDIHNQPQHF.

The V gene is TRBV7-9, the J gene TRBJ2-5; D is unclear. The germline V gene has CDR1 SEHNR and CDR2 FQNEAQ (reference sequence). The V gene lost 2 bases and the J gene lost 5 bases, with 3 bases spanning the gap. CDR3 size: 11 residues. The CDR3 is CASSLMETQYF. For the CDR3, the DNA is TGTGCCAGCAGCTTAATGGAGACCCAGTACTTC.

The V gene is TRBV4-1, the J gene TRBJ2-1, with 11 nucleotides matching TRBD2. The germline CDR1 and CDR2 sequences are MGHRA and YSYEKL. J gave up 5 bases and V 4 bases, and 1 base lay outside the gene matches. This CDR3 contains 14 residues. CDR3 DNA sequence: TGCGCCAGCAGCCTAGCGGGAGGGGACAATGAGCAGTTCTTC. Protein: CASSLAGGDNEQFF.

CDR3 amino acids: CASSLLERPGRTYEQYF. As DNA, the CDR3 is TGTGCCAGCAGCTTACTAGAGCGGCCGGGACGAACCTACGAGCAGTACTTC. The rearrangement joins TRBV13 to TRBJ2-7; D possibly matches TRBD1 or TRBD2 (5 bases each). V lost 2 bases and J 2 bases, leaving 19 bases between the germline ends. Germline V lookup: CDR1 PRHDT, CDR2 FYEKMQ (reference sequence). The CDR3 loop spans 17 amino acids.